One sample yielded the 10 T cell receptor beta chains listed below, sequenced in a study of blood T cells in healthy people across ages. A J-beta primer mix and a sample-barcoded 5' primer were used in a second PCR of roughly 7 to 12 cycles. TCRdb reprocessed the 5' RACE reads via MiXCR and lists one record per CDR3 protein. The table shows 1 million or so distinct CDR3 sequences, with about 23% occurring only once. This sample also appeared in a second study, on T cells of mothers and their children.

The sequenced sample consisted of blood. The receptor set was obtained from a girl aged 2-15 years in good health.

The chain recombines TRBV7-9 with TRBJ2-3; TRBD2 matches 8 bases. The CDR3 contains 15 residues. Germline V gene data show CDR1 as SEHNR and CDR2 as FQNEAQ (reference sequence). Trimming removed 5 bases from V and 2 bases from J; junction bases left unmatched: 6. DNA of the CDR3: TGTGCCAGCAGCCGGGGGGGCTCACCCACAGATACGCAGTATTTT. It yields the protein CASSRGGSPTDTQYF. Full variable domain (rest looked up from reference TRBV7-9 and TRBJ2-3): DTGVSQNPRHKITKRGQNVTFRCDPISEHNRLYWYRQTLGQGPEFLTYFQNEAQLEKSRLLSDRFSAERPKGSFSTLEIQRTEQGDSAMYLCASSRGGSPTDTQYFGPGTRLTVL.

The chain couples TRBV7-2 to TRBJ2-1; D call uncertain. The DNA end is more similar to TRBJ2-7, so the J call may be wrong. This CDR3 has 15 residues. Germline CDR1 and CDR2: SGHTA and FQGNSA. The CDR3 loop reads CASSLTFGPAYEQYF. The CDR3 DNA is TGTGCCAGCAGCCTTACCTTCGGGCCGGCCTACGAGCAGTACTTC.

The chain links TRBV20-1 to TRBJ2-1; a weak D match, TRBD2 (6 bases). Germline CDR1 and CDR2: DFQATT and SNEGSKA (reference sequence). Trimming removed 4 bases at V and 4 bases at J, with 14 bases between. This CDR3 contains 14 residues. The CDR3 loop is CSAIREHRYNEQFF. The CDR3 DNA reads TGCAGTGCTATCCGGGAGCACCGGTACAATGAGCAGTTCTTC.

V and J are TRBV7-2 and TRBJ2-7, with 11 positions matching TRBD1. Per the germline V gene, CDR1 is SGHTA and CDR2 is FQGNSA. With V trimmed by 4 bases and J by 2 bases, 10 bases remained unmatched. The CDR3 has 17 amino acids. CDR3 amino acids: CASSSRGGQGGAYEQYF. The CDR3 DNA follows: TGTGCCAGCAGCTCCAGGGGGGGACAGGGGGGAGCCTACGAGCAGTACTTC.

This clonotype has only a few counts. The genes are TRBV12-3 or TRBV12-4 and TRBJ2-5, with D hard to call. This CDR3 comprises 13 residues. Deletions cut 4 bases from V and 1 base from J, with 7 bases between. CDR3 nucleotide sequence: TGTGCCAGCAGTTCGTCAGCCCAAGAGACCCAGTACTTC. Its translation is CASSSSAQETQYF.

This clonotype was seen a handful of times. V and J are TRBV7-8 and TRBJ2-1; 10 positions match TRBD1. The CDR3 covers 16 residues. Germline CDR1 reads SGHVS; CDR2 reads FQNEAQ. J was trimmed by 6 bases and V by 6 bases; bases with no gene match: 11. As DNA, the CDR3 is TGTGCCAGCAGTTTTGACCGGGACAGGGGAACCAATGAGCAGTTCTTC. Its translation is CASSFDRDRGTNEQFF.

The genes are TRBV15 and TRBJ2-3; no clear D. The V and J ends lost 3 bases and 0 bases respectively, with 13 bases between them. The germline V gene encodes CDR1 LNHNV and CDR2 YYDKDF (reference sequence). This CDR3 spans 16 amino acids. Here the CDR3 DNA reads TGTGCCACCAGCAGGCGTTTGGGGTCTAGCACAGATACGCAGTATTTT. It specifies CATSRRLGSSTDTQYF.

The chain uses TRBV10-3 and TRBJ2-5, with a possible D match to TRBD2 (7 bases). This CDR3 is 15 amino acids long. Germline CDR1 and CDR2: ENHRY and SYGVKD. V lost 8 bases to trimming and J lost 1 base, with 17 bases between them. CDR3 bases: TGTGCCATCGGGGGCTATAGCGGGTCCCAAGAGACCCAGTACTTC. Translated, it gives CAIGGYSGSQETQYF.

This clonotype was picked up a small number of times. This chain links TRBV20-1 with TRBJ2-7, with TRBD2 matching 8 bases. J was trimmed by 0 bases and V by 0 bases; bases with no gene match: 7. The CDR3 runs 16 residues. Germline CDR1 DFQATT, CDR2 SNEGSKA (reference sequence). The CDR3 here is CSARDIERESSYEQYF. CDR3 nucleotide sequence: TGCAGTGCTAGAGACATCGAGCGGGAGAGCTCCTACGAGCAGTACTTC.

This clonotype appeared a few times. V gene TRBV29-1 combines with J gene TRBJ2-3; TRBD2 matches at 7 bases. The germline V gene encodes CDR1 SQVTM and CDR2 ANQGSEA. The CDR3 loop spans 13 amino acids. V shed 8 bases, J shed 1 base, and the junction held 6 bases outside the gene matches. The CDR3 is CSWEGFGTDTQYF. In DNA form, the CDR3 reads TGCAGCTGGGAGGGGTTCGGCACAGATACGCAGTATTTT.